These 7 T cell receptor beta chains share one sample of origin, sequenced in a study of shared clonotypes between healthy human individuals. Profiled with immunoSEQ multiplex PCR; TCRdb holds only in-frame clones, not every one. Among 1.6 million or so clones, roughly 96% were seen once, and the ten largest hold roughly 1.2%. Sequencing used naive CD4+ T cells sorted from blood. Subset here: CD45RA+ positively selected. All receptors come from a man between 25 and 39 years old in good health.

The J gene is TRBJ2-7, the V gene TRBV27; 7 positions agree with TRBD1. CDR1 is MNHEY and CDR2 is SMNVEV in the germline V gene (reference sequence). This CDR3 spans 15 amino acids. Trimming took 1 base from V and 3 from J; bases not matched to a gene: 6. The chain's CDR3 is CASSLFGTASYEQYF. The CDR3 DNA sequence: TGTGCCAGCAGTTTATTCGGGACAGCAAGCTACGAGCAGTACTTC.

The J gene is TRBJ1-5, the V gene TRBV11-2; unclear D gene. Trimming left V 2 bases short and J 2 bases short, with 13 bases between. This CDR3 has 16 amino acids. Germline values: CDR1 SGHAT, CDR2 FQNNGV. The CDR3 reads CASSLMGTRGNQPQHF. In DNA form, the CDR3 reads TGTGCCAGCAGCTTAATGGGTACCCGAGGCAATCAGCCCCAGCATTTT.

The J gene is TRBJ1-2, the V gene TRBV2; D unresolved. Germline V gene data show CDR1 as SNHLY and CDR2 as FYNNEI. V was pared by 2 bases and J by 8 bases, with 9 bases between. The length of the CDR3 is 12 residues. CDR3 amino acids: CASSEITRGYTF. The CDR3 bases are TGTGCCAGCAGTGAAATTACCAGGGGCTACACCTTC.

This clone was seen only once. The chain carries TRBV6-1 and TRBJ1-1; no clear D. From germline, CDR1 is MNHNS and CDR2 SASEGT. The CDR3 loop spans 12 amino acids. Trimming took off 8 bases at V and 3 bases at J, with 10 bases between the two ends. CDR3 coding DNA: TGTGCCAGCTCCGGGATACACACTGAAGCTTTCTTT. Translating it yields CASSGIHTEAFF.

In this sample, this clone turned up once. This chain links TRBV27 with TRBJ1-2; 9 positions agree with TRBD1. The CDR3 totals 17 residues. The V gene's germline CDR1 is MNHEY and CDR2 SMNVEV (reference sequence). V was clipped by 5 bases and J by 1 base; unmatched bases: 11. The CDR3 DNA reads TGTGCCAGCAGTGAACCAGCCGGGACAGGGCATAACTATGGCTACACCTTC. Translated: CASSEPAGTGHNYGYTF.

The chain couples TRBV15 to TRBJ2-1, with 14 bases that match TRBD2. This CDR3 has 13 residues. Germline V CDR1 and CDR2: LNHNV, YYDKDF (reference sequence). J was trimmed by 9 bases and V by 6 bases; bases with no gene match: 1. The CDR3, as DNA: TGTGCCACCAGGACTAGCGGGAGGGGTGAGCAGTTCTTC. Translated: CATRTSGRGEQFF.

CDR3 protein: CASSRDRVKKYEQYF. The CDR3, as DNA: TGTGCCAGCAGCAGAGACAGGGTTAAAAAGTACGAGCAGTACTTC. The gene calls are TRBV7-9 and TRBJ2-7; TRBD1 agrees at 7 bases. J gave up 4 bases and V 5 bases, and 11 bases lay outside the gene matches. CDR1 SEHNR and CDR2 FQNEAQ come from the germline V gene (reference sequence). This CDR3 contains 15 residues.